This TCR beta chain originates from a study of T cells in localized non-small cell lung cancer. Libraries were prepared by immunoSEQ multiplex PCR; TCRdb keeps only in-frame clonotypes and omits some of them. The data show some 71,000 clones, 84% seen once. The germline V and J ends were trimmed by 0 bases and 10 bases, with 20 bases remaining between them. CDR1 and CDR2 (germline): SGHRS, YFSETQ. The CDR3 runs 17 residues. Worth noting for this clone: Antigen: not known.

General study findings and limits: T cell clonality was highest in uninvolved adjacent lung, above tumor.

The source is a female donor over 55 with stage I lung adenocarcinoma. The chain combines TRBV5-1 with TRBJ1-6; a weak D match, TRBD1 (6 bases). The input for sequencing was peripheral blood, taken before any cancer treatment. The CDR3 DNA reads TGCGCCAGCAGCTTGGCCGGCAGGGGAGGGTGGGGCTCACCCCTCCACTTT. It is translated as CASSLAGRGGWGSPLHF.